This entry describes one T cell receptor beta chain. This clone was seen a handful of times. Its cognate antigen has yet to be identified. Base quality data are lacking; no much larger clone is found one base away. This record comes from a study of beta chain features in type 1 diabetes (dated by TCRdb to 2017 to 2018). With respect to the entire study: Mean age, gender distribution, total cell number and subset yield were not different between patients and healthy donors. A total of 85 million to 140 million sorted cells were examined across all samples, and a strong correlation was observed between cell number per subset and RNA yield. In the study, TCRB repertoires of sorted circulating CD4+ T cell subsets from recently diagnosed type 1 diabetes patients were compared with those of matched healthy donors. Regulatory and stem cell-like memory subsets were isolated from only 8 patients and about 8 healthy donors, whereas naive and central memory subsets came from all 28 donors.

From each donor, a single peripheral blood sample of 90 to 150 mL on average was drawn into heparinised tubes. A BD FACSAria II and a panel including CD45RO, CCR7, CD25, CD127, CD95 and CD27 were used to sort naive, central memory, regulatory and stem cell-like memory CD4+ T cells. Every sorted population had a purity above 95%. Right away, PBMCs were isolated by Lymphoprep density gradient centrifugation and were stained directly, with no culture step. So that batch effects would be minimized, each experiment stained and sorted samples in pairs, pairing one healthy donor with one patient. V lost 7 bases and J lost 0 bases; the stretch between them is 9 bases long. CDR1 and CDR2, per the germline V gene (reference sequence), are LNHDA and SQIVND. Inclusive of the bounding cysteine and phenylalanine, the CDR3 is 14 residues long. The read is trimmed to its CDR3 DNA, 42 bases read in frame from base 1.

The paper as a whole reports these results and caveats: PCR may preferentially amplify shorter templates, but because patient and control samples were amplified and corrected together, any resulting skew would affect both groups equally. Because cDNA rather than genomic DNA was sequenced, highly expressing activated cells could have been over-represented, although no difference in activation and CD3 levels was found between groups. At VDJ recombination sites, patients with type 1 diabetes made fewer insertions and deleted more nucleotides, a pattern implying thymic rearrangement abnormalities. Naive, central memory and regulatory TCRB repertoires appeared to be more alike among patients than among healthy donors. Because small numbers of individuals were included in the HLA sub-analyses, any influence of HLA type on TCRB rearrangement was left unresolved. A moderate but significant shortening of TCRB CDR3 length was observed in type 1 diabetes patients in all four CD4+ subsets.

The High Capacity cDNA Reverse Transcription Kit was used to reverse transcribe all of the isolated RNA, meaning that expressed TCRB transcripts were what got sequenced. Deep immunoSEQ sequencing was performed on naive, central memory and regulatory T cell samples, with an average of roughly 3.6 million total reads per sample. After sorted cells were lysed in RLT buffer, RNA was extracted with DNase-treated RNeasy Micro or Mini kits, with the choice depending on cell number. Each cell subset was processed on its own to prevent cross-contamination, while patient and healthy donor samples were processed together. Using the immunoSEQ multiplex PCR, TCRB sequences were amplified from cDNA into 87-bp fragments spanning the CDR3 region. Sequencing of the amplicons was performed on the Illumina HiSeq platform. From the authors' description of their analysis: Synthetic template baselines were used to correct PCR bias computationally, reads within Hamming distance 2 were collapsed, and singletons that could not be merged were discarded. Reads were aligned against IMGT so that V, D and J genes, CDR3 length and insertions or deletions at six rearrangement sites could be assigned. Clonotype counts were normalized to sorted cell number within each subset before computing true diversity and Gini coefficients with the tcR R package. The overlap coefficient, calculated on TCRB nucleotide sequences, was used to measure repertoire sharing. Out-of-frame TCRB sequences from naive cells were analyzed as a proxy for the pre-selection repertoire. The clones in this table, taken by TCRdb from immuneACCESS, are in-frame only. Not every clone is retained; where verified, under half of the shortfall comes from an unresolved V gene, and the cause of the rest is unknown. From that table come the V and J calls and clone size; the DNA was used to work out D and trimming. This sample comprises about 650,000 clones, under 15% of them detected only once. Roughly 0.12% of the sample is taken by the ten largest.

The origin of this receptor is a man under 40 with type 1 diabetes. Sequencing input: naive CD4+ T cells from blood. The label giving this sample's cell subset or site can be read as: true naive CD4+ T cells. The receptor chain draws on TRBV19 and TRBJ2-2, with the D segment possibly TRBD1 or TRBD2, each aligning over 5 bases. The sequenced DNA: TGTGCCAGTAAAGGGACCCCGAACACCGGGGAGCTGTTTTTT. Its protein product is CASKGTPNTGELFF.